This T cell receptor (beta chain) was sequenced for a study of long-term antiretroviral therapy in people with HIV. Donors needed at least one pre-ART PBMC sample plus at least two post-ART samples. Clinicians in the United States treated all participants with HIV. At survey level, the immunoSEQ assay was run in its v3.0 version. Sequencing set out to capture about 35,000-55,000 T-cell genomes per sample. Here immunoSEQ multiplex PCR was the method, and the copy in TCRdb shows in-frame clones only, minus some. Found here are 7,400 or so clones, around 74% of them singletons; the top ten hold 16%. Points on this clone: Its target is unknown.

The CDR3 contains 14 residues. Germline CDR1 is LGHNA and CDR2 is YNFKEQ. Trimming removed 4 bases at V and 5 bases at J, with 9 bases between. Whole-study findings and limits: Among HIV repertoires, CDR3 length ranges were narrower than those of controls.

Sequenced material: unsorted PBMCs, taken approximately eleven months before starting antiretroviral therapy. The chain is built from TRBV4-2 and TRBJ1-6; D remains unclear. This TCR was sampled from a man aged 40-49 years with HIV. CDR3 loop: CASSRQSDNSPLHF. CDR3 DNA: TGTGCCAGCAGCCGACAATCTGATAATTCACCCCTCCACTTT.